The following is a TCR beta chain sequence with its context. Its specificity is not known. Researchers amplified the TCR beta CDR3 regions from RNA transcripts. Researchers ran a first-round RT-PCR on the TCR CDR3 using the HTBI primer set. TCRdb processed the multiplex PCR reads anew with MiXCR; each CDR3 protein has one entry. This sample yields nearly 750,000 distinct CDR3 sequences, of which under 45% are seen a single time; less than 40% belongs to the top ten. A lack of ophthalmopathy progression within 18 months defined stable Graves' hyperthyroidism. Reasons for excluding patients were uncontrolled infection, other autoimmune disease, pregnancy or lactation. CDR3 length: 12 residues. V lost 6 bases and J 5 bases, leaving 11 bases between the germline ends. Germline V lookup: CDR1 MNHEY, CDR2 SVGEGT. The record originates from a study of T cells in Graves' hyperthyroidism and ophthalmopathy. Findings and caveats of the study: Most clonotypes expanded in thyroid above 0.001 were likewise present in blood.

The chain combines TRBV6-2 or TRBV6-3 with TRBJ2-7, with D perhaps TRBD1 (5 bases). Sequencing used blood. The receptor comes from a middle-aged woman with Graves' hyperthyroidism. The CDR3 region is CASRDTYHEQYF. CDR3 in DNA: TGTGCCAGCAGGGACACCTACCACGAGCAGTACTTC.